This T cell receptor (beta chain) was sequenced for a study of shared clonotypes between healthy human individuals. Sequencing was performed with immunoSEQ multiplex PCR; in TCRdb, only in-frame clones are kept and a portion is missing. The repertoire holds about 1 million clones, around 74% seen once, with approximately 1.5% in the top ten. The CDR3 extends over 14 amino acids. Per germline, CDR1 SQVTM and CDR2 ANQGSEA. J was trimmed by 4 bases and V by 6 bases; bases with no gene match: 3. The rearrangement links TRBV29-1 to TRBJ2-1; 13 bases fit TRBD2. The TCR comes from a man aged 18 to 29 in good health. Sequenced input: memory CD4+ T cells sorted from blood. The subset: CD45RA-negative fraction. The DNA for the CDR3 is TGCAGCGTAGTGGGACTAGCGGGATACAATGAGCAGTTCTTC. Protein: CSVVGLAGYNEQFF.